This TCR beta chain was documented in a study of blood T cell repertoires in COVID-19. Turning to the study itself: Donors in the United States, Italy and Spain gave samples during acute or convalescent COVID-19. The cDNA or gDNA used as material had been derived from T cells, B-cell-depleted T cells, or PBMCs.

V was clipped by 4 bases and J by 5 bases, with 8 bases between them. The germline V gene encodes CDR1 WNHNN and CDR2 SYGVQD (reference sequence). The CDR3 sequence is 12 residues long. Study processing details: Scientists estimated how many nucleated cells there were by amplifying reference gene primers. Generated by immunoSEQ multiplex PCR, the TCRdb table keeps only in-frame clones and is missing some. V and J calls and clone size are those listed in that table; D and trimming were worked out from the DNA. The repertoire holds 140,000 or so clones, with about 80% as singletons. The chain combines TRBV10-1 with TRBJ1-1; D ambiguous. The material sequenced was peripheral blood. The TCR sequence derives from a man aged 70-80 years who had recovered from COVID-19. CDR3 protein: CASSVGETEAFF. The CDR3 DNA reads TGCGCCAGCAGTGTCGGGGAGACTGAAGCTTTCTTT.